This TCR beta chain was found in a study of PD-1 blockade in mismatch repair-deficient tumors. Study background: All were previously treated, progressing patients with approximately 12 mismatch repair-deficient cancer types.

Repertoires were generated with immunoSEQ multiplex PCR, while TCRdb's copy carries only in-frame clones and drops some. The sample includes approximately 50,000 clones, approximately 78% of them seen just once. Per germline, CDR1 SGHRS and CDR2 YFSETQ. This CDR3 comprises 13 residues. Trimming stripped 4 bases from V and 5 bases from J, with 10 bases between. A few pembrolizumab responders had their TCRs sequenced. This sequence joins TRBV5-1 and TRBJ2-1; D is unresolved. This clonotype was obtained from an adult with mismatch repair-deficient cancer. The material was peripheral blood, obtained 4 weeks after starting pembrolizumab. CDR3 DNA: TGCGCCAGCAGCACAACTGGAAACAATGAGCAGTTCTTC. Residues: CASSTTGNNEQFF.